The 9 T cell receptor beta chains below were found in one sample sequenced in a study of tumor and adjacent non-tumor tissue in lung cancer. TCRbeta libraries were built with three rounds of nested PCR, modified from ARM-PCR. Via MiXCR, TCRdb re-called the multiplex PCR reads, giving one row per CDR3 protein. The top ten hold 15% to 20% of the sample, which has about 110,000 distinct CDR3 sequences, 62% seen once. RNA was extracted from bulk tissue without any cell sorting. Distant lung tissue was collected more than 3 cm away from the tumor edge. Sequences were obtained from distant non-tumor lung tissue. The source is a man in his 60s with non-small cell lung cancer.

This clonotype was picked up a small number of times. This chain uses TRBV5-1 with TRBJ1-1; D might be TRBD1 (5 bases). Trimming took off 4 bases at V and 1 base at J, with 14 bases between the two ends. CDR1 is SGHRS and CDR2 is YFSETQ in the germline V gene. The length of the CDR3 is 15 residues. The CDR3 loop is CASSLPRTSNTEAFF. For the CDR3, the DNA is TGCGCCAGCAGCCTTCCCAGGACATCGAACACTGAAGCTTTCTTT.

V usage is TRBV2 and J usage is TRBJ2-3; the D gene could be TRBD1 or TRBD2 (6 bases each). CDR3 length equals 18 residues. The V gene lost 4 bases and the J gene lost 4 bases, with 24 bases spanning the gap. The germline gives CDR1 SNHLY, CDR2 FYNNEI. The CDR3 coding sequence is TGTGCCAGCAGTGTAGTCCCCCCTACTCAGGGGACTGCAGATACGCAGTATTTT. It is translated as CASSVVPPTQGTADTQYF.

This clonotype has more than one count but fewer than ten. The chain couples TRBV21-1 to TRBJ2-1. TRBV21-1 is given as a pseudogene. The CDR3 is 11 amino acids. The CDR3 protein is CASSKDNEQFF. The CDR3 region has the DNA TGTGCCAGCAGCAAAGACAATGAGCAGTTCTTC.

The V call is TRBV25-1, the J call TRBJ1-5; 7 bases are a match to TRBD1. Germline lookup yields CDR1 MGHDK and CDR2 SYGVNS. V was pared by 4 bases and J by 9 bases, with 6 bases of the junction left unmatched. The CDR3 is 13 residues long. The CDR3 region has the DNA TGTGCCAGCAGTGCAGGGGGGGGAGGGCCCCAGCATTTT. This codes for CASSAGGGGPQHF. The whole variable domain, filled in from reference TRBV25-1 and TRBJ1-5, reads EADIYQTPRYLVIGTGKKITLECSQTMGHDKMYWYQQDPGMELHLIHYSYGVNSTEKGDLSSESTVSRIRTEHFPLTLESARPSHTSQYLCASSAGGGGPQHFGDGTRLSIL.

A note on this clonotype: With a much larger clone just one base away, this may be a read error. V and J are TRBV12-3 or TRBV12-4 and TRBJ2-3; tentative D call: TRBD1 (6 bases). This CDR3 is 15 amino acids long. The CDR3 region is CASRNYQGPTDKQYF. The DNA of the CDR3 is TGTGCCAGCAGAAATTACCAGGGGCCAACAGATAAGCAGTATTTT.

This clonotype was picked up a small number of times. One end of the junction does not line up with germline, which may come from a read error. The chain joins TRBV12-3 or TRBV12-4 to TRBJ2-7; D remains ambiguous. The CDR3 runs to 14 residues. The CDR3, as DNA: TGTGTCAGCAGTTTAGAGGCCCGGTACTACGAGCAGTACTTC. Its translation: CVSSLEARYYEQYF.

This rearrangement joins TRBV5-6 to TRBJ1-2, with D unresolved. Between the trimmed V and J ends, which lost 1 base and 3 bases, there was a span of 10 bases. The CDR3 totals 14 residues. Per germline, CDR1 SGHDT and CDR2 YYEEEE. CDR3 protein: CASSLSFSDYGYTF. CDR3 in DNA: TGTGCCAGCAGCTTGAGCTTTTCGGACTATGGCTACACCTTC. The full variable domain, with the rest looked up from reference TRBV5-6 and TRBJ1-2, is DAGVTQSPTHLIKTRGQQVTLRCSPKSGHDTVSWYQQALGQGPQFIFQYYEEEERQRGNFPDRFSGHQFPNYSSELNVNALLLGDSALYLCASSLSFSDYGYTFGSGTRLTVV.

This clonotype was seen only a few times. A much larger clone differs from this one at a single base, so this may be a read error. This sequence joins TRBV14 and TRBJ1-2, with D hard to call. The CDR3 extends over 12 amino acids. Germline V gene data show CDR1 as SGHDN and CDR2 as FVKESK. The CDR3 DNA reads TGTGCCAACAGCCAAGTCCGGGATGGCTACACCTTC. Its translation: CANSQVRDGYTF.

This clonotype has a single count. V is TRBV29-1 and J is TRBJ1-2, with D possibly matching TRBD1 (6 bases). V was shortened by 8 bases and J by 5 bases, with 15 bases between the two germline ends. The CDR3 sequence is 12 residues long. Germline CDR1 SQVTM, CDR2 ANQGSEA. The CDR3 sequence: CSTRGRGYGYTF. CDR3 nucleotide sequence: TGCAGCACTAGGGGGAGGGGATATGGCTACACCTTC.